The present T cell receptor (beta chain) was sequenced within a study of Tregs in tolerant kidney transplant recipients. This table comes from immunoSEQ multiplex PCR, and its TCRdb copy is limited to in-frame clones, with some not included. Of tens of thousands of clones in the sample, roughly nine tenths were seen once. Related graft donors supplied nonmyeloablative bone marrow transplants, and mixed chimerism was transient. Unstimulated Tregs (CD4+CD25+CD127-) and CD4+CD25- non-Tregs were sorted from PBMCs. This clone was seen only once. The CDR3 has 15 residues. This sequence was found in a human patient who received a combined kidney and bone marrow transplant. The graft donor may be the source of some T cells. The J gene is TRBJ2-7, the V gene TRBV12-2; the table's TRBD2 call for D was not verified on the DNA. TRBV12-2 is marked as a pseudogene. Specimen: CD8+ T cells from blood (PBMCs), collected 24 months after the transplant. This CDR3 is CASRFPGLAFNEQYF. The DNA for the CDR3 is TGTGCAAGTCGCTTTCCGGGACTAGCATTCAACGAGCAGTACTTC.